Listed below are T cell receptor beta chains from one sample, sequenced in a study of CD4+ T cells in melanoma. Libraries were prepared by immunoSEQ multiplex PCR; TCRdb keeps only in-frame clonotypes and omits some of them. In the table there are 10,000 to 13,000 clones, roughly three quarters of which are singletons. Sequencing used cells from a culture (not recorded whether cultured in vitro). The receptors here all came from a human donor with melanoma. CDR3s include the opening cysteine and the closing phenylalanine or tryptophan. The order of the fields is V gene, J gene, clone size, D gene, CDR3 protein, CDR3 DNA. The D gene is left open where the match is weak. Rows may omit the clone size; those that give it use once, few, many or a size class.

TRBV29-1	TRBJ2-5	-	TRBD2	CSVDGGEETQYF	TGCAGCGTTGACGGGGGGGAGGAGACCCAGTACTTC
TRBV30	TRBJ1-6	-	TRBD1	CAWSLMTGTSPLHF	TGTGCCTGGAGCCTAATGACAGGGACTTCACCCCTCCACTTT
TRBV6-1	TRBJ1-5	once	-	CASSELGPPQHF	TGTGCCAGCAGTGAATTAGGGCCGCCCCAGCATTTT
TRBV4-1	TRBJ2-3	-	-	CASSQALRGVTDTQYF	TGCGCCAGCAGCCAAGCCCTGCGGGGAGTCACAGATACGCAGTATTTT
TRBV5-1	TRBJ2-1	-	-	CASSLVAGLGNEQFF	TGCGCCAGCAGCTTGGTAGCAGGGCTCGGCAATGAGCAGTTCTTC
TRBV15	TRBJ2-5	-	TRBD1	CATSAHRGPRYF	TGTGCCACCAGCGCCCACAGGGGCCCCCGGTACTTC
TRBV6-6	TRBJ1-2	-	-	CASSLLPAATNYGYTF	TGTGCCAGCAGCCTACTTCCGGCGGCTACTAACTATGGCTACACCTTC
TRBV7-2	TRBJ2-1	-	TRBD2	CASSPRLAGRDEQFF	TGTGCCAGCAGCCCTAGACTAGCGGGGAGGGATGAGCAGTTCTTC
TRBV10-2	TRBJ2-2	-	-	CASRGASTGELFF	TGCGCCAGCCGCGGAGCGAGCACCGGGGAGCTGTTTTTT
TRBV7-3	TRBJ1-1	-	TRBD1	CASSLDRLVGTEAFF	TGTGCCAGCAGTTTGGACAGGTTGGTTGGCACTGAAGCTTTCTTT
TRBV5-4	TRBJ1-2	-	-	CASSLGGVSYGYTF	TGTGCCAGCAGCCTCGGGGGGGTGAGCTATGGCTACACCTTC
TRBV6-5	TRBJ1-6	-	-	CASSERGYNSPLHF	TGTGCCAGCAGTGAGAGGGGCTATAATTCACCCCTCCACTTT
TRBV5-3	TRBJ2-7	once	-	CARSFESYEQYF	TGTGCCAGAAGCTTCGAAAGCTACGAGCAGTACTTC
TRBV2	TRBJ1-2	-	-	CASKFSAGVGGYTF	TGTGCCAGCAAGTTTTCTGCAGGGGTAGGTGGCTACACCTTC
TRBV4-1	TRBJ2-2	-	-	CASSQGRRADTGELFF	TGCGCCAGCAGCCAAGGGCGGAGGGCCGACACCGGGGAGCTGTTTTTT
TRBV6-1	TRBJ2-3	-	TRBD1	CASSDQDRDTDTQYF	TGTGCCAGCAGTGACCAGGACAGGGACACAGATACGCAGTATTTT
TRBV2	TRBJ2-1	once	TRBD2	CALKRGTSGVHEQFF	TGTGCCCTGAAAAGAGGGACTAGCGGGGTCCATGAGCAGTTCTTC
TRBV5-4	TRBJ1-6	few	-	CASSSDNRAYNSPLHF	TGTGCCAGCAGCAGCGACAACAGGGCATATAATTCACCCCTCCACTTT
TRBV5-1	TRBJ2-5	-	-	CASSPHGALHWRVYQETQYF	TGCGCCAGCAGCCCACATGGGGCTCTCCATTGGAGGGTGTACCAAGAGACCCAGTACTTC
TRBV30	TRBJ2-7	few	-	CAWSDGVRGYEQYF	TGTGCCTGGAGTGACGGTGTCAGGGGATACGAGCAGTACTTC
TRBV19	TRBJ1-5	-	-	CASSIEASYQHF	TGTGCCAGTAGTATAGAGGCCAGCTATCAGCATTTT
TRBV7-9	TRBJ1-1	-	-	CASSLGATMNTEAFF	TGTGCCAGCAGCTTAGGGGCTACCATGAACACTGAAGCTTTCTTT
TRBV7-8	TRBJ2-1	-	-	CASSFKTAAYNEQFF	TGTGCCAGCAGCTTTAAGACGGCGGCGTACAATGAGCAGTTCTTC
TRBV5-6	TRBJ2-6	-	-	CASSLRARPKGAGANVLTF	TGTGCCAGCAGCTTGCGGGCTCGCCCAAAAGGGGCTGGGGCCAACGTCCTGACTTTC
TRBV6-1	TRBJ2-3	-	TRBD2	CASQAGGTDTQYF	TGTGCCAGTCAAGCGGGGGGCACAGATACGCAGTATTTT
TRBV9	TRBJ1-3	once	TRBD1	CASSGGTGFGNTIYF	TGTGCCAGCAGCGGCGGGACAGGGTTTGGAAACACCATATATTTT
TRBV10-3	TRBJ2-5	-	-	CASSPGVGGRETQYF	TGTGCCAGCAGTCCTGGTGTTGGGGGGCGGGAGACCCAGTACTTC
TRBV19	TRBJ1-2	-	-	CASTQHLNYGYTF	TGTGCCAGTACCCAACACCTAAACTATGGCTACACCTTC
TRBV29-1	TRBJ2-3	-	TRBD2	CSVPRTSGGGLTDTQYF	TGCAGCGTACCGCGGACTAGCGGGGGGGGGCTCACAGATACGCAGTATTTT
TRBV5-6	TRBJ2-7	-	-	CASSLVLGYEQYF	TGTGCCAGCAGCTTGGTGCTCGGATACGAGCAGTACTTC
TRBV2	TRBJ1-1	once	-	CASSLNTEAFF	TGTGCCAGCAGTTTGAACACTGAAGCTTTCTTT
TRBV10-3	TRBJ2-4	-	-	CAISEDGSMGNIQYF	TGTGCCATCAGTGAGGACGGATCTATGGGAAACATTCAGTACTTC
TRBV30	TRBJ1-1	once	-	CAWSAWLTEAFF	TGTGCCTGGAGTGCATGGCTCACTGAAGCTTTCTTT
TRBV6-1	TRBJ1-5	-	TRBD1	CASSTGGGQPQHF	TGTGCCAGCAGTACAGGGGGAGGTCAGCCCCAGCATTTT
TRBV6-5	TRBJ2-7	-	-	CASRPRLLGVYEQYF	TGTGCCAGCAGACCCCGACTTTTGGGGGTCTACGAGCAGTACTTC